This TCR beta chain appears in the sequencing data of a study of T cell changes during pregnancy in multiple sclerosis. Assay: immunoSEQ multiplex PCR; the TCRdb copy retains only in-frame clones and omits some. Of 20,000 to 25,000 clones listed, under 95% are singletons. CDR1 LGHNA and CDR2 YSLEER come from the germline V gene. The J segment lost 3 bases and the V segment lost 4 bases, leaving 6 bases of the junction unmatched. This CDR3 is built from 15 residues. This clonotype was obtained from a female donor with multiple sclerosis, enrolled in a pregnancy study. The rearrangement joins TRBV4-3 to TRBJ1-1; 9 bases align to TRBD1. The source material was CD4+ T cells from peripheral blood mononuclear cells, sampled in the third trimester of pregnancy. The CDR3 DNA reads as TGCGCCAGCAGCCCCCTGGGGACAGGGTACACTGAAGCTTTCTTT. Protein product: CASSPLGTGYTEAFF.